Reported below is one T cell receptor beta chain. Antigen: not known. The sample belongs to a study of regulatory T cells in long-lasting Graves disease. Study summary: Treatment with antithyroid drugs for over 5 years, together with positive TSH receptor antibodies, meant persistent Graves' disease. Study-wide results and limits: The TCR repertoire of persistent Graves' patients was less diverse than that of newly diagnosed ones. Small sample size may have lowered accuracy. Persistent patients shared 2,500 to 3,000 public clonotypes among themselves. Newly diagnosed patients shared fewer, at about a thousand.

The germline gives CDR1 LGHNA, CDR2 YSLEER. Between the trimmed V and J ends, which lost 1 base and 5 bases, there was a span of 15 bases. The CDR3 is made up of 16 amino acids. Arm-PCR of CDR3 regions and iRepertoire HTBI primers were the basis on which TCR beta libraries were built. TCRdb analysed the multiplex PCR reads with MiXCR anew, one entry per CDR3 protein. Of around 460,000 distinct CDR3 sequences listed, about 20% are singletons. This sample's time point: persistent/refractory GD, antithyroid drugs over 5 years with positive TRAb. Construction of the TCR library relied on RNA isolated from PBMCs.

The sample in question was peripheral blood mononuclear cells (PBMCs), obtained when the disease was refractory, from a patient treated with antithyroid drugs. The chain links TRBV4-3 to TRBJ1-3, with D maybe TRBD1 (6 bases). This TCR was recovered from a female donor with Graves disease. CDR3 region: CASSQGTTGQRNTIYF. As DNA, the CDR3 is TGCGCCAGCAGCCAAGGAACGACAGGACAAAGAAACACCATATATTTT.